These 15 T cell receptor beta chains were sequenced from one sample in a study of T-cell memory formation after mild COVID-19. TCRdb passed the 5' RACE reads through MiXCR, listing each CDR3 protein once. The sample lists fewer than 450,000 distinct CDR3 sequences; 20% to 25% were seen once. Sequencing input: PBMCs or a T cell subset sorted from them (not recorded which). The receptors originated from an adult woman who had mild COVID-19 (a few samples of this study predate the infection). Cell type and time point are not known.

The genes are TRBV23-1 and TRBJ1-1, with D possibly being TRBD1 (6 bases). TRBV23-1 is marked as an open reading frame, function uncertain. V lost 6 bases, J lost 1 base, and 15 bases lay in between. This CDR3 is built from 15 residues. The CDR3: CASSTTGTANTEAFF. The CDR3 nucleotides read TGCGCCAGCAGCACCACAGGGACGGCGAACACTGAAGCTTTCTTT.

This clonotype showed up many times. V and J are TRBV30 and TRBJ1-5; D ambiguous. The CDR3 sequence is 12 residues long. Trimming shortened V by 4 bases and J by 4 bases, and 8 bases separated the two germline ends. Germline CDR1 GTSNPN, CDR2 SVGIG (reference sequence). Written as DNA, the CDR3 is TGTGCCTGGACACAATCAAATCAGCCCCAGCATTTT. This codes for CAWTQSNQPQHF. Complete variable domain (other parts from reference TRBV30 and TRBJ1-5): SQTIHQWPATLVQPVGSPLSLECTVEGTSNPNLYWYRQAAGRGLQLLFYSVGIGQISSEVPQNLSASRPQDRQFILSSKKLLLSDSGFYLCAWTQSNQPQHFGDGTRLSIL.

This clonotype was recorded a few times. The chain employs TRBV13 and TRBJ2-3, with D perhaps given as TRBD1 or TRBD2 (6 bases each). Germline V gives CDR1 PRHDT, CDR2 FYEKMQ (reference sequence). The germline V and J ends were trimmed by 5 bases and 6 bases, with 12 bases remaining between them. The CDR3 length is 13 residues. CDR3 sequence: CASSPRGHDTQYF. CDR3 nucleotide sequence: TGTGCCAGCAGCCCTCGGGGGCACGATACGCAGTATTTT.

The chain has TRBV30 and TRBJ2-1; D is possibly TRBD1 or TRBD2 (7 bases each). The CDR3 is made up of 13 amino acids. Trimming cost V 4 bases and J 7 bases, with 14 bases left between them. Germline V gene sequence: CDR1 GTSNPN, CDR2 SVGIG (reference sequence). The CDR3 DNA sequence: TGTGCCTGGAACAGGGGAGGGGTGAATGAGCAGTTCTTC. Translating it yields CAWNRGGVNEQFF. The full variable domain, rest sourced from reference TRBV30 and TRBJ2-1, is SQTIHQWPATLVQPVGSPLSLECTVEGTSNPNLYWYRQAAGRGLQLLFYSVGIGQISSEVPQNLSASRPQDRQFILSSKKLLLSDSGFYLCAWNRGGVNEQFFGPGTRLTVL.

This chain joins TRBV20-1 and TRBJ2-3, with 12 positions matching TRBD2. Germline trimming cut 0 bases from V and 6 bases from J; bases unmatched to any gene: 7. In germline, CDR1 is DFQATT, CDR2 SNEGSKA (reference sequence). This CDR3 has 16 residues. The CDR3, as DNA: TGCAGTGCTAGAGACCTAGCGGGAGGGCCTTGGGATACGCAGTATTTT. The encoded protein is CSARDLAGGPWDTQYF.

This clonotype was found a few times. The chain has TRBV7-2 and TRBJ2-3; D unclear. CDR1 and CDR2 from the germline V gene are SGHTA and FQGNSA. The V gene lost 2 bases and the J gene lost 2 bases, with 8 bases spanning the gap. This CDR3 is 14 amino acids long. For the CDR3, the DNA is TGTGCCAGCAGCTTAAGGCTATCCACAGATACGCAGTATTTT. Protein: CASSLRLSTDTQYF.

This clonotype was seen a few times. The chain uses TRBV5-1 and TRBJ2-1, with TRBD2 matching over 8 bases. CDR3 length: 15 amino acids. Trimming at V came to 0 bases and at J to 8 bases, leaving 7 bases not matched to a gene. In germline, CDR1 is SGHRS, CDR2 YFSETQ. The chain's CDR3 is CASSLAAGGPHEQFF. Written as DNA, the CDR3 is TGCGCCAGCAGCTTGGCCGCGGGGGGCCCCCATGAGCAGTTCTTC.

This clonotype was seen ten or more times. This chain uses TRBV30 with TRBJ2-7, with 11 bases lining up with TRBD1. Trimming removed 0 bases from V and 6 bases from J; junction bases left unmatched: 4. There are 14 residues in the CDR3. The V gene's germline CDR1 is GTSNPN and CDR2 SVGIG (reference sequence). Here the CDR3 DNA reads TGTGCCTGGAGTGTTTTGGGACAGGGGGGCGAGCAGTACTTC. Its protein product is CAWSVLGQGGEQYF.

J is TRBJ1-3 and V is TRBV6-5, with 7 bases identical to TRBD1. With 6 bases clipped from V and 2 bases from J, the junction kept 7 bases outside the gene matches. The CDR3 has 15 amino acids. The V gene's germline CDR1 is MNHEY and CDR2 SVGAGI. The CDR3 DNA reads as TGTGCCAGCAGCCTCGACAGGGTCCCTGGAAACACCATATATTTT. Its translation: CASSLDRVPGNTIYF.

The chain joins TRBV5-5 to TRBJ1-2; the match to TRBD1 covers 8 bases. The CDR3 is 16 amino acids. V was clipped by 3 bases and J by 4 bases; unmatched bases: 11. Germline V gene lookup returns CDR1 SGHKS and CDR2 YYEKEE (reference sequence). The CDR3 spells CASSWGPGGQGYGYTF. DNA of the CDR3: TGTGCCAGCAGCTGGGGCCCAGGGGGCCAGGGCTATGGCTACACCTTC.

The V and J genes are TRBV5-1 and TRBJ2-2; a weak D match, TRBD1 (6 bases). The V end was cut by 4 bases, the J end by 4 bases, with 14 bases between. CDR1 is SGHRS, CDR2 YFSETQ, per germline. There are 15 residues in the CDR3. Here the CDR3 reads CASSGGQPTTGELFF. CDR3 coding DNA: TGCGCCAGCAGCGGAGGACAGCCAACCACCGGGGAGCTGTTTTTT.

In this sample, this clonotype turned up a few times. V and J are TRBV20-1 and TRBJ2-5; 9 nucleotides match TRBD1. Germline lookup yields CDR1 DFQATT and CDR2 SNEGSKA (reference sequence). The CDR3 is 13 residues long. V was pared by 6 bases and J by 5 bases, with 7 bases of the junction left unmatched. CDR3 nucleotide sequence: TGCAGTGCAAATATCGGGACAGGGGAGACCCAGTACTTC. Amino acids: CSANIGTGETQYF.

The rearrangement uses TRBV7-6 and TRBJ2-2; 8 bases align to TRBD1. V shed 2 bases and J 1 base; nucleotides not matched to a gene: 6. The CDR3 consists of 17 residues. CDR1 is SGHVS, CDR2 FNYEAQ, per germline. CDR3 sequence (DNA): TGTGCCAGCAGCTTATTCCCACAGGGGGTGAACACCGGGGAGCTGTTTTTT. Protein product: CASSLFPQGVNTGELFF.

This clonotype appeared a few times. A much larger clone lies one base from this, so it may be a read error. The chain employs TRBV12-3 or TRBV12-4 and TRBJ2-5, with D perhaps matching TRBD2 (5 bases). The J call is doubtful: the DNA matches TRBJ2-1 better. This CDR3 is built from 15 residues. The CDR3 DNA reads as TGTGCCAGCAGTTCCAGCGCCGGAGGTGTGGAGACCCAGTTCTTC. Its protein is CASSSSAGGVETQFF.

V usage is TRBV5-1 and J usage is TRBJ2-1; tentative D call: TRBD2 (5 bases). V was cut by 3 bases and J by 5 bases, with 15 bases left in between. This CDR3 has 15 amino acids. In germline, CDR1 is SGHRS, CDR2 YFSETQ. CDR3 in DNA: TGCGCCAGCAGCTGGGAGCTTCGACCCCACAATGAGCAGTTCTTC. Encoded protein: CASSWELRPHNEQFF.